This T cell receptor beta chain was sequenced in a study of regulatory dendritic cells for organ transplantation (dated by TCRdb to about 2017). With regard to the full study: Regulatory dendritic cells were generated from monocytes cultured with vitamin D3 on days 0 and 4 and IL-10 on day 4. On day 6, LPS was added to the DC cultures to test how the DCs responded to a strong maturation-inducing agent. TCRbeta repertoires were sequenced from sorted naive and memory CD4+ and CD8+ T cells before and after allostimulation with regulatory or mature dendritic cells. Study-wide findings and limitations: In both subjects, allostimulation led to expansion of memory CD8+ clones, though the expansion induced by regulatory dendritic cells appeared to be more limited than that induced by mature dendritic cells. Highly diverse repertoires were observed in naive CD4+ and CD8+ T cells, whereas lower diversity was observed in memory cells, and the most oligoclonal repertoires were found in memory CD8+ cells. Only a couple of subjects were sequenced, and considerable between-individual heterogeneity in the alloreactive memory CD8+ T cell pool was noted by the authors. Among the resting subsets, the most alloreactive TCR clonotypes were found in memory CD8+ T cells.

As to this clone: No antigen is known for it. No much larger clone exists at a distance of one base, and base qualities are not known.

Sorted T cell subsets were CFSE-labeled and co-cultured for 5 days with allogeneic regulatory or mature dendritic cells at a 1:10 DC:T ratio. FACS was used to sort naive T cells as CD45RA+ cells and memory T cells as CD45RO+ CD4+ or CD8+ cells. The T cells used for TCR sequencing were obtained from a couple of healthy control subjects. The Qiagen DNeasy Blood & Tissue Kit was used to extract genomic DNA. TCRbeta CDR3 regions were amplified by multiplexed two-step PCR using Vbeta-specific forward primers and Jbeta-specific reverse primers. Through the immunoSEQ service, TCRbeta libraries were sequenced on an Illumina instrument. The study's processing was this. IMGT annotation was used to assign V, D and J genes, and synthetic CDR3 analogues were used to correct the counts for multiplex PCR bias. Repertoire clonality was computed in the immunoSEQ Analyzer as one minus normalized Shannon entropy. Clonal expansion was defined using Fisher's exact test with Benjamini-Hochberg false discovery rate control and a two-tailed threshold of P<0.01. TCRdb retrieved this table from immuneACCESS and kept in-frame rearrangements only. Not all clones are present; in checked studies, unresolved V genes account for under half, and no reason is known for the remainder. Clone size and V and J calls were adopted from that table, with D and trimming inferred from the DNA. This sample gives around 21,000 clones in total; approximately 83% of them show up just once. 0.25% to 0.3% of the sample is in the top ten clones.

V was cut back by 7 bases and J by 3 bases, leaving a gap of 15 bases between them. The CDR3 covers 15 residues, taking in both the cysteine and the phenylalanine. Solely the CDR3 DNA is kept, with 45 bases framed from the first base. The germline V gene (reference sequence) specifies LNHDA as CDR1 and SQIVND as CDR2. The rearranged chain carries TRBV19 and TRBJ2-2; no D segment can be confidently identified. The origin of this receptor is a human donor in good health. The sequenced material came from naive CD4+ T cells from blood cultured with dendritic cells. The cell subset or site label of this sample denotes: CD45RA+ naive T cells. The nucleotides read TGTGCCAGTATCAAAGGGCGATTCGACACCGGGGAGCTGTTTTTT. Its translation reads: CASIKGRFDTGELFF.